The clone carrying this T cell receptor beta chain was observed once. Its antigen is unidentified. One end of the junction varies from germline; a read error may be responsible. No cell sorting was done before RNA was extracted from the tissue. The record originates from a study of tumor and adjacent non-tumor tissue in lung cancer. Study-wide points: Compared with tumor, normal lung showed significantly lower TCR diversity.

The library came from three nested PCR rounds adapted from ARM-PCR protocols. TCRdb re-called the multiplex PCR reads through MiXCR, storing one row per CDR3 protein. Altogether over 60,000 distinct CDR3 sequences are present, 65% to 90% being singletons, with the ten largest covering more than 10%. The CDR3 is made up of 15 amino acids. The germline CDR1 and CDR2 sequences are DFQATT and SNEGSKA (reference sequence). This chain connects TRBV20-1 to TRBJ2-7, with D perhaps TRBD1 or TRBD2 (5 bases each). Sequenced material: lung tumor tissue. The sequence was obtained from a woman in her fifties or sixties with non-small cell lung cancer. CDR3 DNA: TGTAGTGCTAGAAGTCTCCGGGACGCCTCCCCCGAGCAGTGTTTC. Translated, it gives CSARSLRDASPEQCF.